Here is one T cell receptor beta chain with its context. The source of the sample is a study of T cells in Graves' hyperthyroidism and ophthalmopathy. Hyperthyroidism had been newly diagnosed in patients aged 18 to 65, and its duration was under 2 months. Exclusion followed for patients with uncontrolled infection, other autoimmune disease, pregnancy or lactation. There were TCR beta CDR3 regions amplified from RNA transcripts. TCR CDR3 underwent first-round RT-PCR with the HTBI primer set. MiXCR was run by TCRdb on the multiplex PCR reads, yielding one entry per CDR3 protein. This sample has about 620,000 distinct CDR3 sequences; around 15% occur once, and the top ten carry 3.5% to 4%. The specimen was blood. The receptor was derived from a young woman with Graves' hyperthyroidism.

CDR3 in amino acids: CASSLVVIPGETQYF. CDR3 DNA: TGCGCCAGCAGCTTGGTAGTCATCCCTGGGGAGACCCAGTACTTC. The genes are TRBV5-1 and TRBJ2-5; no clear D. The germline V gene has CDR1 SGHRS and CDR2 YFSETQ. Trimming took 0 bases from V and 5 from J, leaving 14 bases between them. The CDR3 has 15 amino acids.